Listed here are 9 T cell receptor beta chains from one sample, sequenced in a study of neoadjuvant anti-PD-1 for oral cavity cancer. TCRdb's copy holds only in-frame clones and misses some; the assay was immunoSEQ multiplex PCR. The data contain over 6,500 clones, over 45% of them singletons. Sequenced material: tumor tissue, taken before nivolumab (anti-PD-1) treatment. All receptors come from a person aged 35 to 85 with oral cavity squamous cell carcinoma.

The table lists this clone with a few counts. A junction end diverges from the germline sequence, so it may reflect a read error. The genes are TRBV7-9 and TRBJ2-1, with a weak D call TRBD2 (5 bases). Germline V gives CDR1 SEHNR, CDR2 FQNEAQ (reference sequence). This CDR3 has 12 residues. This CDR3 reads CASSFLEGTRVF. The CDR3 DNA follows: TGTGCCAGCAGCTTCCTAGAGGGAACCCGAGTCTTC.

The rearrangement links TRBV5-4 to TRBJ2-7; the match to TRBD1 covers 8 bases. The trim removed 4 bases at V and 2 bases at J, leaving 2 bases unmatched. The CDR3 is made up of 13 amino acids. Germline values: CDR1 SGHNT, CDR2 YYREEE (reference sequence). DNA for the CDR3: TGTGCCAGCAGCACGACAGGGGCCTACGAGCAGTACTTC. Protein: CASSTTGAYEQYF.

The chain couples TRBV15 to TRBJ2-1; D is uncertain. Deletions cut 5 bases from V and 6 bases from J, with 11 bases between. This CDR3 is 13 amino acids long. Germline V gene lookup returns CDR1 LNHNV and CDR2 YYDKDF (reference sequence). Here the CDR3 reads CATSLRPVNEQFF. In nucleotides, the CDR3 is TGTGCCACCAGCCTGCGTCCAGTCAATGAGCAGTTCTTC.

This clone was detected only a few times. The chain employs TRBV15 and TRBJ1-1; a possible D gene is TRBD1 (6 bases). Germline V gives CDR1 LNHNV, CDR2 YYDKDF (reference sequence). The CDR3 extends over 15 amino acids. Trimming pared 1 base from V and 7 bases from J, leaving 16 bases between. CDR3 amino acids: CATSRVGGGTNEAFF. The CDR3 region has the DNA TGTGCCACCAGCAGAGTCGGGGGCGGCACAAATGAAGCTTTCTTT.

The chain couples TRBV18 to TRBJ2-7, with TRBD1 matching 7 bases. Germline loops: CDR1 KGHSH, CDR2 LQKENI. The CDR3 contains 14 residues. V dropped 2 bases and J dropped 2; count of bases not matched to a gene: 3. CDR3 sequence reads: CASSPGGQTYEQYF. The CDR3 nucleotides are TGTGCCAGCTCACCAGGGGGACAGACCTACGAGCAGTACTTC.

This clone was observed a handful of times. The rearrangement joins TRBV2 to TRBJ2-1; 10 bases match TRBD1. The germline V gene encodes CDR1 SNHLY and CDR2 FYNNEI. With V trimmed by 6 bases and J by 6 bases, 2 bases remained unmatched. CDR3 length: 13 residues. As DNA, the CDR3 is TGTGCCAGCAGGGGACAGGGGTTCAATGAGCAGTTCTTC. Its translation: CASRGQGFNEQFF. The variable domain in full, with the rest retrieved from reference TRBV2 and TRBJ2-1, is EPEVTQTPSHQVTQMGQEVILRCVPISNHLYFYWYRQILGQKVEFLVSFYNNEISEKSEIFDDQFSVERPDGSNFTLKIRSTKLEDSAMYFCASRGQGFNEQFFGPGTRLTVL.

Only a few counts were recorded for this clone. The chain carries TRBV18 and TRBJ2-1; D call uncertain. The V gene's germline CDR1 is KGHSH and CDR2 LQKENI. This CDR3 is 15 amino acids long. Trimming shortened V by 1 base and J by 4 bases, and 11 bases separated the two germline ends. The chain's CDR3 is CASSPQGGSYNEQFF. The CDR3 coding sequence is TGTGCCAGCTCACCACAAGGCGGATCATACAATGAGCAGTTCTTC. Together with reference TRBV18 and TRBJ2-1, the CDR3 gives the full variable domain: NAGVMQNPRHLVRRRGQEARLRCSPMKGHSHVYWYRQLPEEGLKFMVYLQKENIIDESGMPKERFSAEFPKEGPSILRIQQVVRGDSAAYFCASSPQGGSYNEQFFGPGTRLTVL.

V is TRBV19 and J is TRBJ2-6; D is perhaps TRBD1 or TRBD2 (5 bases each). This CDR3 is 18 amino acids long. V dropped 3 bases and J dropped 0 bases, with 15 bases sitting between them. Germline assignment: CDR1 LNHDA and CDR2 SQIVND (reference sequence). The CDR3 DNA reads TGTGCCAGTAGTATCTTTGAGGGACGGTACTCTGGGGCCAACGTCCTGACTTTC. It codes for CASSIFEGRYSGANVLTF. Drawing the rest from reference TRBV19 and TRBJ2-6, the complete variable domain is DGGITQSPKYLFRKEGQNVTLSCEQNLNHDAMYWYRQDPGQGLRLIYYSQIVNDFQKGDIAEGYSVSREKKESFPLTVTSAQKNPTAFYLCASSIFEGRYSGANVLTFGAGSRLTVL.

The chain couples TRBV9 to TRBJ1-2, with TRBD1 identical over 11 bases. After removal of 3 bases from V and 8 bases from J, the junction contained 6 bases not matched to a gene. The CDR3 length is 14 residues. Per germline, CDR1 SGDLS and CDR2 YYNGEE. Here the CDR3 reads CASSAGQGATGYTF. The DNA of the CDR3 is TGTGCCAGCAGCGCCGGACAGGGGGCGACGGGCTACACCTTC.